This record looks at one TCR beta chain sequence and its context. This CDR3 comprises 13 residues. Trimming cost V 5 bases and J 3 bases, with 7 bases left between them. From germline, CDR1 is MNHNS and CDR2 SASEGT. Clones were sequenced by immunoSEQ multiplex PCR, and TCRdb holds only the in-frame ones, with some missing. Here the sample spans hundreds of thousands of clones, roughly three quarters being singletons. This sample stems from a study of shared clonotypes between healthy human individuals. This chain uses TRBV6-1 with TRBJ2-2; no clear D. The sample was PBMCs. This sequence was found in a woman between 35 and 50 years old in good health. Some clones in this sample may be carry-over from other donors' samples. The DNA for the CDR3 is TGTGCCAGCAGTCCTGTATACACCGGGGAGCTGTTTTTT. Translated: CASSPVYTGELFF.